This T cell receptor beta chain was observed in a study of blood T cell repertoires in COVID-19. About the study: Samples representing acute and convalescent COVID-19 were sourced from the United States, Italy and Spain. PBMCs, B-cell-depleted T cells, or T cells were the source of the cDNA or gDNA that made up the material.

Original data processing: Amplification of reference gene primers was used by the study to estimate nucleated cell counts. The method was immunoSEQ multiplex PCR; TCRdb's version includes in-frame clones alone and lacks a portion of them. V, J and clone size derive from that table, while D and trimming were established from the DNA sequence. Among 250,000 to 350,000 clones listed, around 85% were seen once. CDR1 and CDR2 from the germline V gene are SGHTA and FQGNSA. Trimming took 1 base from V and 3 from J; bases not matched to a gene: 8. This CDR3 contains 18 residues. In this sample, this clone turned up once.

The source of this sequence is a human donor with COVID-19, enrolled during active disease. The donor label of this sample is uncertain. The chain combines TRBV7-2 with TRBJ2-3; 12 bases map to TRBD2. The material sequenced was peripheral blood. For the CDR3, the DNA is TGTGCCAGCAGCTTAGTATCCCTAGCGGGAGGGGGAACAGATACGCAGTATTTT. Residues: CASSLVSLAGGGTDTQYF.